The 4 T cell receptor beta chains below all came from one sample that was sequenced in a study of T cells expressing NK-cell markers. Using the 5' RACE reads, TCRdb records one entry per CDR3 protein without DNA. The listing contains more than 90,000 distinct CDR3 sequences. The sequenced sample was blood T cells: a sorted CD56 or NKG2C T cell subset, CD4+ or CD8+ T cells, or bulk PBMC T cells (not recorded which). The source of these receptors is a woman aged 18 to 75 in good health.

The chain links TRBV5-4 to TRBJ2-3; checking the TCRdb D call of TRBD1 is not possible without DNA. CDR1 and CDR2 from the germline V gene are SGHNT and YYREEE (reference sequence). This CDR3 contains 12 residues. The CDR3 here is CASNDRKDTQYF.

The chain couples TRBV6-2 or TRBV6-3 to TRBJ2-1. CDR3 length equals 11 residues. Germline values: CDR1 MNHEY, CDR2 SVGEGT. The CDR3 here is CASSHPTEQFF.

The gene calls are TRBV27 and TRBJ2-1. This CDR3 region has 14 residues. Germline values: CDR1 MNHEY, CDR2 SMNVEV (reference sequence). The CDR3 loop is CASSFEASYNEQFF.

The genes are TRBV18 and TRBJ2-1. The CDR3 consists of 15 residues. Germline CDR1 reads KGHSH; CDR2 reads LQKENI. CDR3 amino acids: CASSPSGGDYNEQFF.